Listed below are T cell receptor beta chains from one sample, sequenced in a study of T-cell memory formation after mild COVID-19. TCRdb ran MiXCR on the 5' RACE reads and lists one entry per CDR3 protein. The table has more than 250,000 distinct CDR3 sequences, 16% seen once; the top ten hold 22%. Sequencing was carried out using PBMCs or a T cell subset sorted from them (not recorded which). All receptors come from a man aged 18 to 30 who had mild COVID-19 (a few samples of this study predate the infection). Cell type and time point are not known. Each CDR3 is given with its conserved first and last residue. Fields, in order: D gene, V gene, CDR3 protein. The D gene is left open where the match is weak.

D: TRBD2
V: TRBV6-5
CDR3: CASSYRWRGGENEQFF

D: NA
V: TRBV19
CDR3: CASAWTGEAFF

D: TRBD1
V: TRBV30
CDR3: CAWSRTGGEQYF

D: TRBD2
V: TRBV29-1
CDR3: CSVEDSRLGLAGTSTDTQYF

D: NA
V: TRBV6-2/TRBV6-3
CDR3: CASSESQRDQPQHF

D: NA
V: TRBV7-9
CDR3: CASSLAHGRDLGDTQYF

D: NA
V: TRBV4-1
CDR3: CASSPLPGKETQYF

D: NA
V: TRBV20-1
CDR3: CSATDRNPYEQYF

D: TRBD1
V: TRBV6-2/TRBV6-3
CDR3: CASSSPTGGYQPQHF

D: NA
V: TRBV5-1
CDR3: CASSSHPGPIYEQYF

D: NA
V: TRBV6-2/TRBV6-3
CDR3: CASHLRHQPQHF

D: NA
V: TRBV7-3
CDR3: CASSPTGSGAGELFF

D: TRBD2
V: TRBV7-2
CDR3: CASSRDLAGRKTQYF

D: NA
V: TRBV9
CDR3: CASSAQGRDGELFF

D: TRBD1
V: TRBV7-9
CDR3: CASRGQGGEYEQYF

D: NA
V: TRBV4-1
CDR3: CASSQEWKGMDTQYF

D: TRBD1
V: TRBV4-3
CDR3: CASSQGAGQGYEQYF

D: NA
V: TRBV5-5
CDR3: CASSLDYSPDTQYF

D: NA
V: TRBV4-2
CDR3: CASSPSGQEDQPQHF

D: TRBD2
V: TRBV3-1
CDR3: CASSQAADSGGPSEQYF

D: TRBD2
V: TRBV18
CDR3: CASSPKGAGGHTDTQYF

D: TRBD1
V: TRBV28
CDR3: CASSLSAGGEGNGYTF